This T cell receptor (beta chain) came from a study of response to subunit inactivated influenza vaccine. Concerning this clonotype: The antigen remains undetermined.

TCRdb analysed the RT-PCR reads with MiXCR anew, one entry per CDR3 protein. The sample records about 240,000 distinct CDR3 sequences, more than 9% being singletons. Study observations and caveats: Authors suggested each seasonal influenza vaccination recruits few new T cells.

Germline values: CDR1 SGHRS, CDR2 YFSETQ. Trimming took 2 bases from V and 8 from J; bases not matched to a gene: 3. This CDR3 comprises 13 residues. This sample comprised non-naive T cells sorted from PBMCs, obtained approximately 15 days before vaccination. The TCR originated in a man aged 45-65 years who received an inactivated influenza vaccine. The chain employs TRBV5-1 and TRBJ2-1; TRBD1 aligns across 8 bases. The CDR3 region has the DNA TGCGCCAGCAGCTTAGGACAGGGCGATGAGCAGTTCTTC. Translated: CASSLGQGDEQFF.